The clone carrying this T cell receptor (beta chain) came up a few times. This sample was taken from a study of blood T cell repertoires in COVID-19. Only in-frame clones appear in the TCRdb table, and some are missing; sequencing was by immunoSEQ multiplex PCR. Seen here are approximately 220,000 clones, over 75% observed once, and the top ten hold approximately 8%. This receptor was obtained from an elderly woman with acute or convalescent COVID-19. Sequencing input: peripheral blood.

The CDR3 coding sequence is TGTGCCAGCAGTGAATTTCACGGGGAGCTGTTTTTT. It translates to CASSEFHGELFF. The chain is built from TRBV25-1 and TRBJ2-2; D unresolved. Trimming pared 1 base from V and 7 bases from J, leaving 4 bases between. CDR3 length equals 12 residues. Per the germline V gene, CDR1 is MGHDK and CDR2 is SYGVNS.